The rows below give T cell receptor beta chains drawn from one sample of a study of blood T cell repertoires in COVID-19. Produced via immunoSEQ multiplex PCR; TCRdb's table is partial and in-frame only. The table includes about 280,000 clones, around 85% detected once. The material sequenced was PBMCs or T cells enriched from blood (not recorded which). The receptors were sampled from a woman aged 50 to 60 who had recovered from COVID-19. The CDR3 runs from the conserved cysteine through the conserved F or W. D genes are given only for firm matches. Size tells how often a clone was seen (once, few, many) or the class of an expanded clone, and some rows leave it out.

J	D	size	V	DNA	CDR3
TRBJ1-1	.	few	TRBV5-4	TGTGCCAGCAGCTTGACGGGTAACACTGAAGCTTTCTTT	CASSLTGNTEAFF
TRBJ1-2	.	.	TRBV3-1/TRBV3-2	TGTGCCAGCAGCCAAAGTAGACAGGCGAGTAACTATGGCTACACCTTC	CASSQSRQASNYGYTF
TRBJ2-1	TRBD2	.	TRBV6-4	TGTGCCAGCAGTCGCGGGACTATCTACAATGAGCAGTTCTTC	CASSRGTIYNEQFF
TRBJ1-4	.	once	TRBV3-1/TRBV3-2	TGTGCCAGCAGCCAAGATCGCGGGGTCACTAATGAAAAACTGTTTTTT	CASSQDRGVTNEKLFF
TRBJ2-7	.	.	TRBV6-5	TGTGCCAGCCACGTATTTGGGCTCTCCTACGAGCAGTACTTC	CASHVFGLSYEQYF
TRBJ2-2	TRBD2	.	TRBV30	TGTGCCTGGAGTAGCCAGCGGGGGGTCTCTGGGGAGCTGTTTTTT	CAWSSQRGVSGELFF
TRBJ2-5	.	once	TRBV4-3	TGCGCCAGCAGCCAAGATTACAGGGCAGAGACCCAGTACTTC	CASSQDYRAETQYF
TRBJ1-5	.	.	TRBV10-1	TGCGCCAGCAGTGGTAAGCGGACAGAAAACAATCAGCCCCAGCATTTT	CASSGKRTENNQPQHF
TRBJ2-7	.	once	TRBV9	TGTGCCAGCAGCGTTGGCAGGGTAAGATACGAGCAGTACTTC	CASSVGRVRYEQYF
TRBJ1-5	TRBD1	.	TRBV18	TGTGCCAGCTCCGACAGGGGGTCGTGGAATCAGCCCCAGCATTTT	CASSDRGSWNQPQHF
TRBJ2-1	.	.	TRBV5-1	TGCGCCAGCAGCCTGACAGGACAGCAATACAATGAGCAGTTCTTC	CASSLTGQQYNEQFF
TRBJ2-5	TRBD1	.	TRBV5-1	TGCGCCAGCAGCACATCAGACAGGGGAGGTGAGACCCAGTACTTC	CASSTSDRGGETQYF
TRBJ1-4	.	.	TRBV28	TGTGCCAGCAGTTTATACACTCGTGGGGACAACGAAAAACTGTTTTTT	CASSLYTRGDNEKLFF
TRBJ2-5	TRBD1	.	TRBV4-2	TGTGCCAGCAGCCGGACAGGGATGCCAGAGACCCAGTACTTC	CASSRTGMPETQYF
TRBJ2-5	.	.	TRBV3-1/TRBV3-2	TGTGCCAGCAGCCAAGGCCTAGCCGAGACCCAGTACTTC	CASSQGLAETQYF
TRBJ2-2	.	.	TRBV6-5	TGTGCCAGCAGTTACTTTTGGCAGGGGAACACCGGGGAGCTGTTTTTT	CASSYFWQGNTGELFF
TRBJ1-1	TRBD1	.	TRBV27	TGTGCCAGCAGTTTAGAGGGACAGGGGATGGGTTTGACTGAAGCTTTCTTT	CASSLEGQGMGLTEAFF
TRBJ1-1	.	.	TRBV7-9	TGTGCCAGCAGCTTAGATGGCAGGCGGGGCACTGAAGCTTTCTTT	CASSLDGRRGTEAFF
TRBJ1-4	.	.	TRBV3-1/TRBV3-2	TGTGCCAGCAGTCTAACAGGGTCAACTAATGAAAAACTGTTTTTT	CASSLTGSTNEKLFF
TRBJ1-4	.	.	TRBV24-1	TGTGCCACCAGTGATTTAGGTCAGGCGACAGCTGAGCCTGCAACTAATGAAAAACTGTTTTTT	CATSDLGQATAEPATNEKLFF
TRBJ2-3	TRBD1	.	TRBV18	TGTGCCAGCTCACCCTGGACAGGTAGCACAGATACGCAGTATTTT	CASSPWTGSTDTQYF
TRBJ1-4	.	.	TRBV30	TGTGCCTGGAGTATGGGGAGATTTAATGAAAAACTGTTTTTT	CAWSMGRFNEKLFF
TRBJ2-7	TRBD1	.	TRBV19	TGTGCCAGTAGTATTGGGGGGGCAGGGACAGGGGAACCCTACGAGCAGTACTTC	CASSIGGAGTGEPYEQYF
TRBJ1-2	.	.	TRBV11-2	TGTGCCAGCAGCTCTAGGTCGGGGGGCTACACCTTC	CASSSRSGGYTF
TRBJ2-1	.	.	TRBV12-5	TGTGCTTCGGGTTCGTTCTATGAGCAGTTCTTC	CASGSFYEQFF
TRBJ2-7	TRBD2	.	TRBV27	TGTGCCAGCAGTCTTGCACCTAGCGGTACCTACGAGCAGTACTTC	CASSLAPSGTYEQYF
TRBJ1-5	.	few	TRBV5-8	TGTGCCAGCAGCTTGGATGGACGGGGAAATCAGCCCCAGCATTTT	CASSLDGRGNQPQHF
TRBJ1-4	TRBD1	.	TRBV9	TGTGCCAGCAGCGAGGACAGGGGCAATGAAAAACTGTTTTTT	CASSEDRGNEKLFF
TRBJ1-4	.	.	TRBV5-6	TGTGCCAGCAGCTTGGGCGCCACAGATACAAATGAAAAACTGTTTTTT	CASSLGATDTNEKLFF
TRBJ2-5	.	.	TRBV13	TGTGCCAGCAGCTTAACCGGAGTTTCGGAAAAGACCCAGTACTTC	CASSLTGVSEKTQYF
TRBJ2-1	.	.	TRBV18	TGTGCCAGCTCATCTCTTTTCAATGAGCAGTTCTTC	CASSSLFNEQFF
TRBJ1-5	.	few	TRBV18	TGTGCCAGCTCACCAATGGGAGGGGACTCACAGCCCCAGCATTTT	CASSPMGGDSQPQHF
TRBJ1-2	TRBD1	.	TRBV19	TGTGCCAGTAGTTCCCGGACAGGGAGGTACTATGGCTACACCTTC	CASSSRTGRYYGYTF
TRBJ2-5	TRBD1	.	TRBV30	TGTGCCGGACAGGGAAAAGAGACCCAGTACTTC	CAGQGKETQYF
TRBJ1-1	.	.	TRBV19	TGTGCCAGTACCCATTCGGGAGGCGCTGAAGCTTTCTTT	CASTHSGGAEAFF
TRBJ2-1	.	.	TRBV30	TGTGCCTGGAGTGTTCTAAACTACAATGAGCAGTTCTTC	CAWSVLNYNEQFF
TRBJ2-1	.	.	TRBV7-9	TGTGCCAGCAGCCCTAGCGCCTCTAATGAGCAGTTCTTC	CASSPSASNEQFF
TRBJ1-5	.	.	TRBV24-1	TGTGCCACCAGTGACACTACAGGGAACAATCAGCCCCAGCATTTT	CATSDTTGNNQPQHF
TRBJ1-2	TRBD1	few	TRBV27	TGTGCCAGCAGTTTAAGAGGACAGGTCGGGGACTATGGCTACACCTTC	CASSLRGQVGDYGYTF
TRBJ1-2	TRBD1	.	TRBV7-9	TGTGCCAGCAGCTTAGGTTTCCCGCAGGGGGCCTATGGCTACACCTTC	CASSLGFPQGAYGYTF